Below, one T cell receptor (beta chain) is given with its context. The target antigen is unknown. The data were obtained in a study of T cells in localized non-small cell lung cancer. Whole-study findings and limits: In uninvolved adjacent lung, T cell clonality reached its highest value, exceeding tumor.

CDR3 size: 15 residues. Profiled with immunoSEQ multiplex PCR; TCRdb holds only in-frame clones, not every one. The sample has around 4,800 clones; about 33% are singletons. The chain has TRBV1 and TRBJ1-1; the table's D call TRBD1 went unverified against the DNA. TRBV1 constitutes a pseudogene. The sequences come from lung tumor tissue, collected before any cancer treatment. The sequence came from a female donor of 60 years or more with stage I lung adenocarcinoma. The CDR3, as DNA: TGCGCCAGCAGCCAAGACAGTAAAATGAACACTGAAGCTTTCTTT. Amino acid sequence: CASSQDSKMNTEAFF.